Listed here are 4 T cell receptor beta chains from one sample, sequenced in a study of early T cells in non-severe SARS-CoV-2 infection listed by TCRdb under 2021. The library was produced with 5' RACE. The sequencer listed for this sample is NextSeq 500. TCRdb reanalyzed the raw reads on its own, using fastp at Q25 for trimming and MiXCR for clone calling, and kept in-frame beta chains. CDR3 protein duplicates are merged, each entry listing the most common genes and DNA. This sample holds 55,000 to 75,000 distinct CDR3 sequences; roughly 7.7% were observed only once. The biggest ten clones account for more than 3% of the sample. Material: whole blood. Receptor source: an adult who was a healthcare worker with PCR-confirmed SARS-CoV-2 infection or an uninfected control (not recorded which).

This clonotype was counted many times. The gene calls are TRBV5-6 and TRBJ2-3; 7 nucleotides agree with TRBD1. The V gene end was trimmed by 4 bases and the J gene end by 2 bases; junction bases not matched to a gene: 7. This CDR3 comprises 15 residues. Germline V gene lookup returns CDR1 SGHDT and CDR2 YYEEEE. CDR3: CASSRGTDSTDTQYF. The CDR3 DNA sequence: TGTGCCAGCAGCCGAGGGACAGACTCCACAGATACGCAGTATTTT.

This clonotype was found a few times. The rearrangement links TRBV20-1 to TRBJ2-7; 7 bases align to TRBD2. The CDR3 has 15 residues. V lost 1 base to trimming and J lost 0 bases; unmatched junction nucleotides: 6. Germline CDR1 and CDR2: DFQATT and SNEGSKA (reference sequence). CDR3 nucleotides: TGCAGTGCTAGAGGGCGGTCTAGCGGCTCCTACGAGCAGTACTTC. Encoded protein: CSARGRSSGSYEQYF.

Many counts were recorded for this clonotype. The V gene is TRBV24-1, the J gene TRBJ1-2, with D possibly TRBD1 on 5 matching bases. Trimming pared 0 bases from V and 6 bases from J, leaving 7 bases between. In germline, CDR1 is KGHDR, CDR2 SFDVKD. This CDR3 contains 13 residues. Written as DNA, the CDR3 is TGTGCCACCAGTGATTTGGACAGCCATGGCTACACCTTC. Translation: CATSDLDSHGYTF.

This clonotype was seen at least ten times. The chain uses TRBV20-1 and TRBJ2-4, with D possibly TRBD2 on 5 matching bases. Germline loops: CDR1 DFQATT, CDR2 SNEGSKA (reference sequence). Trimming took off 5 bases at V and 0 bases at J, with 8 bases between the two ends. The CDR3 covers 13 residues. DNA for the CDR3: TGCAGTGCTGAGCGGTTAGCCAAAAACATTCAGTACTTC. This translates into CSAERLAKNIQYF.